The entry below gives a single T cell receptor (beta chain) sequence along with its context. No cognate antigen has been identified for it. No base quality values were provided; no much bigger clone lies one nucleotide off. Participants in the prospective study were enrolled through a virtual design, were aged roughly 18 to 100 years, and lived in fewer than 30 United States geographic areas. In the prospective study, cohorts were assigned on the basis of participant-reported clinical history obtained from a screening survey and a study questionnaire. Each participant in the prospective study had whole blood, serum and a nasopharyngeal or oropharyngeal swab collected by mobile phlebotomists. Over a roughly two-month period, participants in the prospective study had the option of providing additional blood draws and questionnaires. Blood samples from the prospective study were shipped frozen or at room temperature prior to DNA extraction.

The data were obtained in a study of blood T cell repertoires in COVID-19 (dated by TCRdb to 2020 to 2022). In the study overall: The collaborator samples originated in the United States, Italy and Spain and spanned the acute and convalescent phases of COVID-19. The prospective study material was composed of cDNA or gDNA derived from T cells, B-cell-depleted T cells, or PBMCs. Deeply sampled blood TCRbeta repertoires from subjects exposed to, actively infected with, or recovered from COVID-19 were included in the dataset. The repertoires were released in a freely available public database meant as a resource for research on the immune response to SARS-CoV-2. The samples were drawn from two sources: the first 160 participants of the ongoing ImmuneRACE study, and fewer than 1,500 subjects contributed by 6 global collaborators. Sample metadata almost always included a de-identified subject ID, COVID-19 status, age in years and sex. Where available, HLA class I and class II types were obtained from metadata supplied by the sample provider rather than from assay-based typing.

Study-level results and caveats: Clinical and demographic metadata were provided uncurated, with the amount varying by source and participant.

The germline ends are 8 bases apart after V is trimmed by 2 bases and J by 6 bases. CDR1 and CDR2 are read off the germline V gene as SGHRS and YFSETQ. The CDR3 sequence holds 13 residues, the cysteine and phenylalanine included. This entry keeps only the CDR3 DNA: 39 bases, framed from base 1. TCRbeta CDR3 regions were amplified from genomic DNA by means of the immunoSEQ Assay, a bias-controlled multiplex PCR. Per the authors' processing: Within the assay, amplification of reference gene primers was used to estimate how many nucleated cells each sample contained. Sequence reads were collapsed and filtered to measure the absolute abundance of every unique TCRbeta CDR3 rearrangement. For each sample, productive Simpson clonality was calculated by taking the square root of Simpson's diversity index across productive rearrangements. Not all clones reach the TCRdb copy of this immuneACCESS table, which keeps in-frame sequences only. Checked studies attribute under half of the gap to unresolved V genes and leave the rest unexplained. V and J calls and clone size come straight from that table; D and trimming were deduced from the DNA. This sample gives about 180,000 clones in total; roughly 89% of them show up just once. Around 2% of the sample is held by the ten biggest clonotypes.

Sequencing was done on a sample of PBMCs or T cells enriched from blood (not recorded which). The chain employs TRBV5-1 and TRBJ2-2; the D gene is perhaps TRBD1, from 5 matching bases. This TCR was recovered from a woman in her thirties or forties with acute COVID-19. CDR3 region: CASSFGRAGELFF. The bases are TGCGCCAGCAGCTTCGGCAGGGCCGGGGAGCTGTTTTTT. The CDR3, completed at both ends by the reference TRBV5-1 and TRBJ2-2 genes, gives the full variable domain KAGVTQTPRYLIKTRGQQVTLSCSPISGHRSVSWYQQTPGQGLQFLFEYFSETQRNKGNFPGRFSGRQFSNSRSEMNVSTLELGDSALYLCASSFGRAGELFFGEGSRLTVL.